This T cell receptor (beta chain) was identified in a study of long-term antiretroviral therapy in people with HIV. In the study overall: In the earliest collections, sampling predates the 2015 immediate-ART recommendation by about a decade. Study-wide results and limits: Information on adherence to ART, viral resistance or therapy changes was unavailable.

With 4 bases clipped from V and 5 bases from J, the junction kept 2 bases outside the gene matches. Germline lookup yields CDR1 SQVTM and CDR2 ANQGSEA. The CDR3 length is 13 residues. In each sample, roughly 0.95-10 million cryopreserved PBMC were present before DNA extraction. A v3.0 immunoSEQ assay was performed at survey level. Data came from immunoSEQ multiplex PCR; TCRdb stores just in-frame clones and leaves some out. The sample yields more than 35,000 clones, about 95% seen once. Regarding this clone: Its antigen is unidentified.

The sequence was collected from a woman aged 45-65 years with HIV. This sample comprised unsorted PBMCs, obtained 3.7 years after starting antiretroviral therapy. The chain joins TRBV29-1 to TRBJ2-1; 10 bases are shared with TRBD1. The CDR3 DNA is TGCAGCGTTGTGGGGACAGGGGACAATGAGCAGTTCTTC. Its translation is CSVVGTGDNEQFF.